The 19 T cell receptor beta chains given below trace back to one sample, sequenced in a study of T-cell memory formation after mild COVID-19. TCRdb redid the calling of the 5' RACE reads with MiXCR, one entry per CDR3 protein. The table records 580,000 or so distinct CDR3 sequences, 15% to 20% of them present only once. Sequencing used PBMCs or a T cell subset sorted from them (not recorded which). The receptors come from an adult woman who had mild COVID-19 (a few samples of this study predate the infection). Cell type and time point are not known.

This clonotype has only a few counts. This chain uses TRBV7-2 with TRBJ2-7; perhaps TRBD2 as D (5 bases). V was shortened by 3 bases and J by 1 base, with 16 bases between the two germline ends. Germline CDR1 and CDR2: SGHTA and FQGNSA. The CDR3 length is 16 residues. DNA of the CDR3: TGTGCCAGCAGCTTGGAGTCGGGGAAAAAGTCCTACGAGCAGTACTTC. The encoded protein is CASSLESGKKSYEQYF. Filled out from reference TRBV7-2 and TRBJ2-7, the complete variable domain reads GAGVSQSPSNKVTEKGKDVELRCDPISGHTALYWYRQSLGQGLEFLIYFQGNSAPDKSGLPSDRFSAERTGGSVSTLTIQRTQQEDSAVYLCASSLESGKKSYEQYFGPGTRLTVT.

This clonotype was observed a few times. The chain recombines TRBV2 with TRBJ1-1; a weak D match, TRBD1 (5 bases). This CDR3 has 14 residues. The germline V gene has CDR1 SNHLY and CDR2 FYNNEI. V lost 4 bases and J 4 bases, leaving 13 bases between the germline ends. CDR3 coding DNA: TGTGCCAGCAGTGGAAGGGGCGGCGGCACTGAAGCTTTCTTT. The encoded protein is CASSGRGGGTEAFF.

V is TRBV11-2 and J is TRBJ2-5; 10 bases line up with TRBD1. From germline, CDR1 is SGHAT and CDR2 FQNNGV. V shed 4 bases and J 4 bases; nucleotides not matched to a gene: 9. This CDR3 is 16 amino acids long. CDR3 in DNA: TGTGCCAGCAGCTCCGACCCCCGGACAGGGGGAGAGACCCAGTACTTC. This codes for CASSSDPRTGGETQYF.

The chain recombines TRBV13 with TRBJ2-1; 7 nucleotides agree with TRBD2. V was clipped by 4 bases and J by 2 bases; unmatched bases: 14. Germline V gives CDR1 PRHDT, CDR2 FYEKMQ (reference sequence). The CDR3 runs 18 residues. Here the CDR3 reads CASSSAALPGGTYNEQFF. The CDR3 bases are TGTGCCAGCAGCTCCGCAGCCCTACCGGGAGGAACCTACAATGAGCAGTTCTTC.

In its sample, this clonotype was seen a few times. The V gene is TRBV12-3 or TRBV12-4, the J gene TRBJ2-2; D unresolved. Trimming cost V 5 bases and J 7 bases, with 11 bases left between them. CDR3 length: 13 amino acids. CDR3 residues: CASSRRSGGELFF. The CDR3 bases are TGTGCCAGCAGTCGCAGGTCCGGCGGGGAGCTGTTTTTT.

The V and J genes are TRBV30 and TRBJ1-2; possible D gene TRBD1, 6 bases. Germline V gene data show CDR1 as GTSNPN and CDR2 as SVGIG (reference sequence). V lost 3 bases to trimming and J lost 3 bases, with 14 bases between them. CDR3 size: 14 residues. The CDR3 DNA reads TGTGCCTGGAGACGGGGGGCTGGGGACTATGGCTACACCTTC. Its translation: CAWRRGAGDYGYTF. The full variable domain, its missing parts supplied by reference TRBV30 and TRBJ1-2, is SQTIHQWPATLVQPVGSPLSLECTVEGTSNPNLYWYRQAAGRGLQLLFYSVGIGQISSEVPQNLSASRPQDRQFILSSKKLLLSDSGFYLCAWRRGAGDYGYTFGSGTRLTVV.

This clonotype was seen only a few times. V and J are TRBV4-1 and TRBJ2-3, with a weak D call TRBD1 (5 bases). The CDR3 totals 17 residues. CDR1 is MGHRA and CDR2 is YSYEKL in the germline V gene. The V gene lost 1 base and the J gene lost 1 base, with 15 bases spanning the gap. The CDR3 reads CASSQVSTTDRTDTQYF. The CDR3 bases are TGCGCCAGCAGCCAAGTTTCCACGACAGACCGCACAGATACGCAGTATTTT.

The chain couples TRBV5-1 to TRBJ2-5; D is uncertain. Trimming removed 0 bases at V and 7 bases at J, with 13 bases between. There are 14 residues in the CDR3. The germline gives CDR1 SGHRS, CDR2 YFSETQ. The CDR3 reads CASSLAESKMTQYF. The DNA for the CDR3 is TGCGCCAGCAGCTTGGCCGAATCGAAGATGACCCAGTACTTC.

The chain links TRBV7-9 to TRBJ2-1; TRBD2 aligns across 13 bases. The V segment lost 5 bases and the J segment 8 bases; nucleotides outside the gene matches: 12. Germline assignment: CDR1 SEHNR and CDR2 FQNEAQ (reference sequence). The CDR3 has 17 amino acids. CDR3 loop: CASSPGLAGASGDEQFF. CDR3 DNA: TGTGCCAGCAGCCCTGGACTAGCGGGAGCATCAGGCGATGAGCAGTTCTTC.

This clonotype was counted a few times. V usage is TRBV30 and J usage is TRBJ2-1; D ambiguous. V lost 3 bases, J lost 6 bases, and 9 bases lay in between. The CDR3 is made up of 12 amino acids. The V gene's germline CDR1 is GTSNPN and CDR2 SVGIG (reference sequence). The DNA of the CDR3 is TGTGCCTGGAGGAAGGAAGTCAATGAGCAGTTCTTC. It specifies CAWRKEVNEQFF.

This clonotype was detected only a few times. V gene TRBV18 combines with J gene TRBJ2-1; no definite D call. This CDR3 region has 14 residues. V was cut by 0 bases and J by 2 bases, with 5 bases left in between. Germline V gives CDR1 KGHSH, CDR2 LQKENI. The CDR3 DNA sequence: TGTGCCAGCTCACCACCCCTAGCCTACAATGAGCAGTTCTTC. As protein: CASSPPLAYNEQFF.

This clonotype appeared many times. The CDR3 loop is CASSIATGGRGQFF. The CDR3 nucleotides read TGTGCCAGCAGCATTGCGACAGGGGGCCGGGGTCAGTTCTTC. The V and J genes are TRBV7-9 and TRBJ2-1; TRBD1 matches at 10 bases. Germline V gives CDR1 SEHNR, CDR2 FQNEAQ (reference sequence). The V gene end was trimmed by 5 bases and the J gene end by 13 bases; junction bases not matched to a gene: 11. The CDR3 is 14 residues long.

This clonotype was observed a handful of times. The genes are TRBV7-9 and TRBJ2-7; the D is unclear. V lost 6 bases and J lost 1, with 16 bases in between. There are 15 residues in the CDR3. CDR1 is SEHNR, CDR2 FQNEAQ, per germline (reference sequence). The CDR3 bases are TGTGCCAGCAGTACGGGCGGAGTGGGGTCCTACGAGCAGTACTTC. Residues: CASSTGGVGSYEQYF.

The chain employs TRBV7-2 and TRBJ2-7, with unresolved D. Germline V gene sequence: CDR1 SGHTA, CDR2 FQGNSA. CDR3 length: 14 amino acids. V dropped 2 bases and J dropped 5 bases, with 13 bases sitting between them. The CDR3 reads CASSLRGVRNEQYF. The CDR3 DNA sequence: TGTGCCAGCAGCTTACGCGGAGTGCGTAACGAGCAGTACTTC.

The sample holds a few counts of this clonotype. The CDR3 sequence is CSARDGRGRLEQYF. CDR3 in DNA: TGCAGTGCTAGAGATGGCAGGGGCCGGCTCGAGCAGTACTTC. This chain uses TRBV20-1 with TRBJ2-7; maybe TRBD1 (6 bases). Germline V gives CDR1 DFQATT, CDR2 SNEGSKA (reference sequence). The V gene lost 0 bases and the J gene lost 6 bases, with 15 bases spanning the gap. The CDR3 length is 14 residues.

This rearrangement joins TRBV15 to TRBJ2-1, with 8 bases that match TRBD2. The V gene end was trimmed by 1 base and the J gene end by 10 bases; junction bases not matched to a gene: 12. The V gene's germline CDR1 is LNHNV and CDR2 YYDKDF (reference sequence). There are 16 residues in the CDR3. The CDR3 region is CATSRGVSGGSVEQFF. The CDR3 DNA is TGTGCCACCAGCAGAGGGGTCAGCGGGGGATCCGTCGAGCAGTTCTTC.

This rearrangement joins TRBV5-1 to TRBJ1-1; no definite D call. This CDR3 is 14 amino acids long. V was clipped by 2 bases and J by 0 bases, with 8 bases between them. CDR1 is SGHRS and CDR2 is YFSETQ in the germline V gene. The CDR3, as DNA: TGCGCCAGCAGCTTACAGATAATGAACACTGAAGCTTTCTTT. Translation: CASSLQIMNTEAFF. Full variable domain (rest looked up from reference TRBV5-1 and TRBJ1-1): KAGVTQTPRYLIKTRGQQVTLSCSPISGHRSVSWYQQTPGQGLQFLFEYFSETQRNKGNFPGRFSGRQFSNSRSEMNVSTLELGDSALYLCASSLQIMNTEAFFGQGTRLTVV.

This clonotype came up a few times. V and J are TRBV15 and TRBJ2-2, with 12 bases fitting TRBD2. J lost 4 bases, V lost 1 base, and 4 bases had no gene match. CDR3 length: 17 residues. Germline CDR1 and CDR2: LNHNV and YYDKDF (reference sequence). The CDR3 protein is CATSRAALAGGTGELFF. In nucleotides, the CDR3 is TGTGCCACCAGCAGAGCCGCACTAGCGGGAGGCACCGGGGAGCTGTTTTTT.

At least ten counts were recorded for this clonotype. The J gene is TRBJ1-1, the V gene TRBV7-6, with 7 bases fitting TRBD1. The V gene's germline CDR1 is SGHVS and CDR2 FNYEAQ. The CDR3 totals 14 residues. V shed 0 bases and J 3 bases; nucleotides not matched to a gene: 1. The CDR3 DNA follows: TGTGCCAGCAGCTTAGCCAGGGGGGACACTGAAGCTTTCTTT. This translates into CASSLARGDTEAFF.